This TCR beta chain was sequenced during a study of beta chain features in type 1 diabetes. General study points: Moderate yet significant TCRB CDR3 shortening was seen in Type 1 diabetes patients in all four CD4+ subsets. Using cDNA template may skew counts toward highly expressing activated cells. Lower insertion and higher deletion counts appeared at VDJ junctions in type 1 diabetes patients. Amplification by PCR could prefer shorter templates, with the same effect in patients and controls.

CD45RO/CCR7/CD25/CD127/CD95/CD27 separated CD4+ naive, central memory, regulatory and stem cell-like memory cells by sorting. A note on this clone: Its specificity is unknown.

The entirety of the isolated RNA underwent reverse transcription, so expressed TCRB transcripts were sequenced. Only in-frame clones appear in the TCRdb table, and some are missing; sequencing was by immunoSEQ multiplex PCR. This table holds 60,000 to 75,000 clones, roughly half found once. This clonotype was obtained from a man aged 30 to 39 with type 1 diabetes. The source material was central memory CD4+ T cells from blood.

The CDR3 DNA follows: TGTGCCAGCAGAGATTGGACTAGCGGGAATGAGCAGTTCTTC. The encoded protein is CASRDWTSGNEQFF. J is TRBJ2-1 and V is TRBV7-2; TRBD2 matches at 11 bases. Germline V lookup: CDR1 SGHTA, CDR2 FQGNSA. CDR3 length: 14 residues. The V segment lost 6 bases and the J segment 7 bases; nucleotides outside the gene matches: 5.